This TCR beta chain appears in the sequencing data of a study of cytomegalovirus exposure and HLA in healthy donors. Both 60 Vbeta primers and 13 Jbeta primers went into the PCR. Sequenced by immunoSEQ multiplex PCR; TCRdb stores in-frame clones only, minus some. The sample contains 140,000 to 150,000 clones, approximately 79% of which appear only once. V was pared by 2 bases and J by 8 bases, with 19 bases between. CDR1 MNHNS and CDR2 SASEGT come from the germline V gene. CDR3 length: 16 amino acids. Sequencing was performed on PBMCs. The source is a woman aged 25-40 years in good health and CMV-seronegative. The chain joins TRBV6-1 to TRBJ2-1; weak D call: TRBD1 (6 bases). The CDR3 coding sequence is TGTGCCAGCAGTGAATACCCCGGGACATCACACCATGAGCAGTTCTTC. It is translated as CASSEYPGTSHHEQFF.